This T cell receptor (beta chain) was recovered during a study of T-cell memory formation after mild COVID-19. Overall study context: The two donors had largely donor-specific TCR clusters. Whole-study results and caveats: Memory from before infection featured some responding clones, which suggests cross-reactive memory joined. Contracting clones from day 15 to 85 showed balanced CD4/CD8; later expanders favored CD4+. The main location of contracting CD4+ clones was CM and EM, and that of contracting CD8+ clones was EMRA.

TCRdb itself ran the 5' RACE reads through MiXCR, one entry per CDR3 protein. The table lists approximately 440,000 distinct CDR3 sequences, over 15% of them singletons. With regard to this clonotype: Its target is unknown.

Trimming left V 4 bases short and J 0 bases short, with 10 bases between. The CDR3 covers 15 residues. The sample was PBMCs or a T cell subset sorted from them (not recorded which). The clonotype was recovered from an adult woman who had mild COVID-19 (a few samples of this study predate the infection). Cell type and time point are not known. The chain links TRBV12-3 or TRBV12-4 to TRBJ1-3; D gene uncertain. As DNA, the CDR3 is TGTGCCAGCAGTTATTCTACAAACTCTGGAAACACCATATATTTT. This encodes CASSYSTNSGNTIYF.